Listed here is a single TCR beta chain. The antigen it recognizes is unknown. No much larger clonotype is one base removed from it; base qualities were not supplied. Proliferating CFSE-low cells from the MLR were sequenced to define alloreactive TCRbeta sequences. In CFSE-MLRs, pre-transplant recipient cells were stimulated with donor PBMCs, splenocytes or lymph node cells, or with third-party PBMCs. Randomization to immunosuppression withdrawal applied to every one of the 8 studied subjects. The Qiagen DNeasy Blood and Tissue Kit was used for isolation of genomic DNA. This record comes from a study of T cell clones after liver transplantation (dated by TCRdb to 2018 to 2020). For the wider study: Samples were obtained from ITN030ST, a randomized trial in which withdrawal of immunosuppression was attempted within 2 years of liver transplantation. Subjects received no induction therapy and standard immunosuppression until randomization at 12-24 months post-transplant. Tolerance meant complete immunosuppression withdrawal for at least one year without liver enzymes rising beyond twice the upper limit of normal. As an antigen-independent comparator for the donor-reactive sequences, third party-reactive TCRbeta sequences from pre-transplant MLRs were identified as well. Of the 8 liver transplant recipients making up the studied cohort, 3 were classified as tolerant and 5 as non-tolerant. Of the eight recipients, a few were HCV-positive, while the remaining recipients had been transplanted for non-autoimmune, non-viral indications. Donor-reactive T cell clones were identified by TCRbeta sequencing after a pre-transplant mixed lymphocyte reaction and then tracked in post-transplant blood. The paper as a whole reports these results and caveats: Once repertoire turnover was taken into account, donor-reactive detection showed a significant reduction for CD4 in 7 of 8 subjects and for CD8 in 8 of 8. Because of small, heterogeneous patient numbers and non-standardized post-transplant time points, the conclusions were only preliminary. Circulating donor-reactive CD4 TCRbeta sequences fell significantly post-transplant in 5 of 8 subjects, irrespective of tolerance or HCV status. In a couple of subjects, low numbers of available donor cells limited the measurable donor-reactive repertoire. The decline in donor-reactive sequences exceeded the decline in third party-reactive sequences, suggesting partial antigen-specific deletion that was unrelated to withdrawal success. Without allograft tissue specimens, donor-reactive T cells may have migrated into the graft rather than being deleted.

CDR1 is given as SGHTS and CDR2 as YDEGEE, both from the germline V gene. The CDR3 goes from the cysteine to the phenylalanine over 15 residues. The retained sequence is limited to the CDR3, 45 bases, with the frame set at the first base. V loses 7 bases at its end and J loses 2 bases; junction bases beyond the gene matches: 8. High-throughput TCRbeta CDR3 sequencing of frozen genomic DNA was performed by immunoSEQ, with PCR amplification, mapping, bias correction and internal controls included. For the original study's pipeline: Only productive rearrangements were retained, and each unique TCRbeta sequence was defined by its CDR3 nucleotide sequence together with its V and J gene. For a sequence to be called donor-reactive, it needed a frequency of at least 0.01% and at least 5-fold expansion in CFSE-low cells compared with unstimulated pre-transplant cells. Minimum frequency thresholds were set for each subject based on the unstimulated sample with the lowest template count, ensuring at least 90% detection power. Jensen-Shannon divergence between the top 1000 TCRbeta sequences post-transplant and pre-transplant was used to measure repertoire turnover. Two-sided Fisher's exact tests were used to test for changes in the detection of donor-reactive sequences. TCRdb retrieved this table from immuneACCESS and kept in-frame rearrangements only. Not all clones are present; in checked studies, unresolved V genes account for under half, and no reason is known for the remainder. V and J calls and clone size are as listed in that table; D and trimming were resolved from the DNA. For this sample there are about 5,800 clones; 30% to 35% appear just once. About 17% of the sample rests with the top ten.

The sample consisted of CD4+ T cells from cultured PBMCs. The origin of this receptor is a human patient who received a liver transplant. It is possible that, after a transplant, some T cells come from the graft donor. Rearrangement joined TRBV5-8 to TRBJ2-2, with 7 junctional bases fitting TRBD1. The DNA reads as follows: TGTGCCAGCGGAAGGGACAGAATAAACACCGGGGAGCTGTTTTTT. Its translation reads: CASGRDRINTGELFF.